A single sample is the source of the 16 T cell receptor beta chains below, sequenced in a study of identical twins. TCRdb re-called the 5' RACE reads through MiXCR, storing one row per CDR3 protein. The sample contains around 340,000 distinct CDR3 sequences, about 9% of which appear only once. Sequenced: naive T cells sorted from blood. The receptors were sampled from a woman in her 50s in good health.

This clonotype showed up just a few times. The chain joins TRBV6-2 or TRBV6-3 to TRBJ2-5; D gene uncertain. V shed 3 bases and J shed 7 bases, with 12 bases lying between them. CDR1 is MNHEY, CDR2 SVGEGT, per germline. The CDR3 length is 13 residues. DNA for the CDR3: TGTGCCAGCAGTTATCTAGAACCTGGGACCCAGTACTTC. Protein sequence: CASSYLEPGTQYF.

This clonotype was detected many times. The chain links TRBV20-1 to TRBJ1-3; 8 bases are shared with TRBD1. Germline V gene data show CDR1 as DFQATT and CDR2 as SNEGSKA (reference sequence). The CDR3 is 14 amino acids. The V segment lost 5 bases and the J segment 8 bases; nucleotides outside the gene matches: 11. CDR3 in DNA: TGCAGTGCTGCCGGACAGGGAGGATGGGACACCATATATTTT. Its protein is CSAAGQGGWDTIYF.

The V call is TRBV12-3 or TRBV12-4, the J call TRBJ2-7, with a weak D call TRBD1 (6 bases). The CDR3 is made up of 13 amino acids. Trimming took 3 bases from V and 4 from J, leaving 10 bases between them. DNA for the CDR3: TGTGCCAGCAGTTTGGCAGGGGAATACGAGCAGTACTTC. Amino acid sequence: CASSLAGEYEQYF.

This clonotype was detected a few times. The chain is built from TRBV2 and TRBJ2-4; D assignment may be TRBD1 or TRBD2 (5 bases each). The CDR3 is 16 residues long. V lost 4 bases and J lost 0, with 13 bases in between. Germline V gene sequence: CDR1 SNHLY, CDR2 FYNNEI. The CDR3 DNA reads TGTGCCAGCAGTGGCCGGGACCTTCTAGCCAAAAACATTCAGTACTTC. It encodes CASSGRDLLAKNIQYF.

This clonotype appeared many times. The J gene is TRBJ1-1, the V gene TRBV5-1; the match to TRBD1 covers 7 bases. The germline gives CDR1 SGHRS, CDR2 YFSETQ. V dropped 0 bases and J dropped 8; count of bases not matched to a gene: 7. The CDR3 spans 14 residues. This CDR3 reads CASSLDPGQLEAFF. CDR3 DNA: TGCGCCAGCAGCTTGGACCCGGGACAGCTAGAAGCTTTCTTT.

The chain couples TRBV5-1 to TRBJ2-2, with 8 bases lining up with TRBD2. Germline V gene sequence: CDR1 SGHRS, CDR2 YFSETQ. This CDR3 contains 15 residues. The V segment lost 3 bases and the J segment 0 bases; nucleotides outside the gene matches: 1. The CDR3 region is CASSSTSANTGELFF. The CDR3 DNA is TGCGCCAGCAGCTCGACTAGCGCGAACACCGGGGAGCTGTTTTTT.

There are a few counts of this clonotype. This sequence joins TRBV4-1 and TRBJ2-7; no clear D. CDR1 MGHRA and CDR2 YSYEKL come from the germline V gene. The CDR3 runs to 13 residues. Deletions cut 4 bases from V and 2 bases from J, with 9 bases between. The CDR3 reads CASSPRLAYEQYF. DNA of the CDR3: TGCGCCAGCAGCCCGAGACTCGCCTACGAGCAGTACTTC.

This clonotype was detected ten times or more. The CDR3, as DNA: TGTGCCAGCAGCCTCACAGGGGGGTCCTACGAGCAGTACTTC. This encodes CASSLTGGSYEQYF. This sequence joins TRBV7-3 and TRBJ2-7; 8 bases fit TRBD1. V lost 5 bases to trimming and J lost 1 base; unmatched junction nucleotides: 4. Germline loops: CDR1 SGHTA, CDR2 FQGTGA. There are 14 residues in the CDR3.

The V and J genes are TRBV6-5 and TRBJ2-3; possibly TRBD2 for D (5 bases). This CDR3 region has 14 residues. Trimming cost V 6 bases and J 2 bases, with 12 bases left between them. Germline V gives CDR1 MNHEY, CDR2 SVGAGI. CDR3 nucleotides: TGTGCCAGCAGGATAGCGACCGACACAGATACGCAGTATTTT. This gives the protein CASRIATDTDTQYF.

The chain has TRBV15 and TRBJ2-5; D call uncertain. CDR3 size: 14 residues. Between the trimmed V and J ends, which lost 0 bases and 2 bases, there was a span of 7 bases. CDR1 LNHNV and CDR2 YYDKDF come from the germline V gene (reference sequence). CDR3 nucleotides: TGTGCCACCAGCAGAGATCTGGAACAAGAGACCCAGTACTTC. Translating gives CATSRDLEQETQYF. Combining the CDR3 with reference TRBV15 and TRBJ2-5 gives the whole variable domain DAMVIQNPRYQVTQFGKPVTLSCSQTLNHNVMYWYQQKSSQAPKLLFHYYDKDFNNEADTPDNFQSRRPNTSFCFLDIRSPGLGDTAMYLCATSRDLEQETQYFGPGTRLLVL.

This clonotype was observed a few times. The CDR3 loop reads CASKGVAGRKYGELFF. The CDR3 DNA follows: TGTGCCAGCAAGGGGGTGGCGGGAAGAAAATACGGGGAGCTGTTTTTT. J is TRBJ2-2 and V is TRBV12-3 or TRBV12-4; possibly TRBD1 or TRBD2 for D (6 bases each). The CDR3 extends over 16 amino acids. V lost 7 bases and J lost 7, with 22 bases in between.

This clonotype was observed a few times. The chain is built from TRBV12-1 and TRBJ2-5; TRBD2 reflects the table's D call only, with no check against the DNA. TRBV12-1 corresponds to a pseudogene. This CDR3 is 14 amino acids long. DNA for the CDR3: TGTGCCAGCAGTCAGCGGGAGGGTAAAGAGACCCAGTACTTC. It encodes CASSQREGKETQYF.

This clonotype turned up a few times. The chain links TRBV19 to TRBJ1-4; TRBD1 might be the D (5 bases). CDR3 size: 14 residues. Germline V gene lookup returns CDR1 LNHDA and CDR2 SQIVND (reference sequence). V lost 7 bases to trimming and J lost 9 bases, with 18 bases between them. CDR3: CASTLSLGLQKLFF. For the CDR3, the DNA is TGTGCCAGTACTCTCTCTTTGGGGCTTCAAAAACTGTTTTTT. The full variable domain, rest sourced from reference TRBV19 and TRBJ1-4, is DGGITQSPKYLFRKEGQNVTLSCEQNLNHDAMYWYRQDPGQGLRLIYYSQIVNDFQKGDIAEGYSVSREKKESFPLTVTSAQKNPTAFYLCASTLSLGLQKLFFGSGTQLSVL.

The genes are TRBV7-8 and TRBJ2-4; 16 bases align to TRBD2. Germline CDR1 reads SGHVS; CDR2 reads FQNEAQ. The V segment lost 0 bases and the J segment 8 bases; nucleotides outside the gene matches: 7. The CDR3 has 18 amino acids. The CDR3 bases are TGTGCCAGCAGCTTAGCGGGGACTAGCGGGAGGGCCGCGGACATTCAGTACTTC. This encodes CASSLAGTSGRAADIQYF.

The J gene is TRBJ2-5, the V gene TRBV7-9; D gene ambiguous. CDR3 length: 15 amino acids. Trimming removed 5 bases from V and 3 bases from J, with 16 bases in between. Germline V lookup: CDR1 SEHNR, CDR2 FQNEAQ (reference sequence). CDR3 coding DNA: TGTGCCAGCAGCCCCACGGCTGGAAGGAAAGAGACCCAGTACTTC. Amino acid sequence: CASSPTAGRKETQYF.

This clonotype was counted many times. The rearrangement links TRBV3-1 to TRBJ2-5; TRBD1 matches at 8 bases. V shed 1 base, J shed 7 bases, and the junction held 2 bases outside the gene matches. The CDR3 spans 13 residues. Germline CDR1 is LGHDT and CDR2 is YNNKEL (reference sequence). The CDR3, as DNA: TGTGCCAGCAGCCAAGGGACAGGGATGACCCAGTACTTC. Encoded protein: CASSQGTGMTQYF.